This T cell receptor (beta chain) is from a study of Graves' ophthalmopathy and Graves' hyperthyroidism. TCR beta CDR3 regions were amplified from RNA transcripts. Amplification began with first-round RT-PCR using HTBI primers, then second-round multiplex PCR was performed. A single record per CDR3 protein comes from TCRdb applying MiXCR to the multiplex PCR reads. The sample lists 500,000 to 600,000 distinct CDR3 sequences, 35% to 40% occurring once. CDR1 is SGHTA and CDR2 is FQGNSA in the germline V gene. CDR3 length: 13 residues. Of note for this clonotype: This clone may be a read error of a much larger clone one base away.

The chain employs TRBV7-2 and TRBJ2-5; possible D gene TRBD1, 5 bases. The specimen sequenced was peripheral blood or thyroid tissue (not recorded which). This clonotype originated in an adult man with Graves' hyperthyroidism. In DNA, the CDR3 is TGTGCCAACAGCTTACAGGCGAAAGAGACCCAGTACTTC. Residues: CANSLQAKETQYF.